The sequence of this T cell receptor (beta chain) was determined in a study of sequential checkpoint blockade in melanoma. Trimming took 4 bases from V and 6 from J, leaving 10 bases between them. Germline loops: CDR1 MGHRA, CDR2 YSYEKL. CDR3 length: 13 amino acids. Described treatment: randomized to nivolumab then ipilimumab (arm A) or the reverse (arm B). The protocol was immunoSEQ multiplex PCR, while the TCRdb copy is restricted to in-frame clones and leaves out a portion. Of 40,000 or so clones in the sample, just over 85% were seen once. The V and J genes are TRBV4-1 and TRBJ2-1, with a possible D match to TRBD2 (5 bases). The clonotype was recovered from a human donor with melanoma. The material sequenced was CD8+ T cells sorted from blood (inferred from file names), taken from a patient given nivolumab and ipilimumab in sequence. As DNA, the CDR3 is TGCGCCAGCAGCCTAAGAACTAGCAATGAGCAGTTCTTC. Its protein product is CASSLRTSNEQFF.